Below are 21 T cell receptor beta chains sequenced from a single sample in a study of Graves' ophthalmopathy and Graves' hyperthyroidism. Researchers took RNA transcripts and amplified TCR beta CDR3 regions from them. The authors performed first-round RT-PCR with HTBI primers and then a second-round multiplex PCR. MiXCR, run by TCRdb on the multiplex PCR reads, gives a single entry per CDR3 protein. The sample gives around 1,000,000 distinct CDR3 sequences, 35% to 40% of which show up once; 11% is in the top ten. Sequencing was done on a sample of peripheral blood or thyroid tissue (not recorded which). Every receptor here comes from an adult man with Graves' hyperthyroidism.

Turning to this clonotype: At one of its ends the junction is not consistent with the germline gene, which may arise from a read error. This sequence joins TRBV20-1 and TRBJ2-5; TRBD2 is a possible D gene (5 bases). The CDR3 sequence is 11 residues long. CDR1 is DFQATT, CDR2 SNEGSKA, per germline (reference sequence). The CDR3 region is CSAKDSEIQYF. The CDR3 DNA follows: TGCAGTGCAAAGGACTCAGAGATCCAGTACTTC.

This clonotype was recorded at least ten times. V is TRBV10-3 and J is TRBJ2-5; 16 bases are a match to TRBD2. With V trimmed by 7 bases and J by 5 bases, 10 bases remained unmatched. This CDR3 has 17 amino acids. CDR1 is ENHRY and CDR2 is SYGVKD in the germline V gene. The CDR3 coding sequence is TGTGCCATCAAGGGCTCCGGGACTAGCGGGAGGGAGGAGACCCAGTACTTC. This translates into CAIKGSGTSGREETQYF.

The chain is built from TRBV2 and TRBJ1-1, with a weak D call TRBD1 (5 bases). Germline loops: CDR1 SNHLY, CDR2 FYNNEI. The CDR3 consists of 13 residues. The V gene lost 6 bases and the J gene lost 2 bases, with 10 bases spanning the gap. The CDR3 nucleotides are TGTGCCAGCAGAAAGACAGCTAACACTGAAGCTTTCTTT. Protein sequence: CASRKTANTEAFF.

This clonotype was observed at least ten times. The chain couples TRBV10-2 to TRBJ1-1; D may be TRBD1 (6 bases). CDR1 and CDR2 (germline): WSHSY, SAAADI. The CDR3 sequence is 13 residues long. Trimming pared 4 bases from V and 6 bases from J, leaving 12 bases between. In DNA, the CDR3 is TGCGCCAGCAGTGCGGGGGCGTTAGCTGAAGCTTTCTTT. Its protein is CASSAGALAEAFF.

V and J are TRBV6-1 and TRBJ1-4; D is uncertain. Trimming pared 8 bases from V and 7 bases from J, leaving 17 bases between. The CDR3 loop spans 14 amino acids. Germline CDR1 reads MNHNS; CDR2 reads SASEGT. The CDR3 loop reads CASVEGGMLEKLFF. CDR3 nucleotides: TGTGCCAGCGTAGAGGGCGGCATGCTTGAAAAACTGTTTTTT.

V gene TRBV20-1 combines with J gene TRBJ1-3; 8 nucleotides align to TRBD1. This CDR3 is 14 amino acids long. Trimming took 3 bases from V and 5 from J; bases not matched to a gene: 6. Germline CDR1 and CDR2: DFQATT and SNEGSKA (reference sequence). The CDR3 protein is CSARPGTGRNTIYF. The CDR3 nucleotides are TGCAGTGCTAGGCCGGGGACAGGCCGAAACACCATATATTTT.

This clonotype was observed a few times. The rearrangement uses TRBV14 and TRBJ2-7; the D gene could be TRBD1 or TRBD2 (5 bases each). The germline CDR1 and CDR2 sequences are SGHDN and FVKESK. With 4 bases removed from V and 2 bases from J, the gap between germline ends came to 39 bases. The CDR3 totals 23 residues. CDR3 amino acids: CASSPITADFGQAPGLSPYEQYF. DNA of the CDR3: TGTGCCAGCAGCCCGATCACCGCGGACTTTGGGCAGGCCCCAGGGTTATCCCCCTACGAGCAGTACTTC. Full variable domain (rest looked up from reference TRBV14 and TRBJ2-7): EAGVTQFPSHSVIEKGQTVTLRCDPISGHDNLYWYRRVMGKEIKFLLHFVKESKQDESGMPNNRFLAERTGGTYSTLKVQPAELEDSGVYFCASSPITADFGQAPGLSPYEQYFGPGTRLTVT.

This CDR3 reads CASSSYSGAGALSGANVLTF. The CDR3 DNA follows: TGTGCCAGCAGCTCCTACAGCGGGGCAGGGGCGCTCTCTGGGGCCAACGTCCTGACTTTC. The gene calls are TRBV11-2 and TRBJ2-6; maybe TRBD2 (7 bases). The CDR3 has 20 residues. Germline values: CDR1 SGHAT, CDR2 FQNNGV. Trimming stripped 4 bases from V and 0 bases from J, with 22 bases between.

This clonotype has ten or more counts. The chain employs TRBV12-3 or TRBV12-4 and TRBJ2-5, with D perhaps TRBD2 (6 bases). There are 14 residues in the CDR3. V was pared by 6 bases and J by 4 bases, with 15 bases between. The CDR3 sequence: CASSPTGGGETQYF. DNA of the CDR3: TGTGCCAGCAGCCCGACCGGGGGAGGAGAGACCCAGTACTTC.

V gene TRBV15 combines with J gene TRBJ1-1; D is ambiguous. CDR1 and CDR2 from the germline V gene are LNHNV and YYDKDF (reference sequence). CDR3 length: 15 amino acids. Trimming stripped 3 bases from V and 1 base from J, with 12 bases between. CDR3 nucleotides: TGTGCCACCAGCAGCGCCGGCACACGGAACACTGAAGCTTTCTTT. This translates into CATSSAGTRNTEAFF.

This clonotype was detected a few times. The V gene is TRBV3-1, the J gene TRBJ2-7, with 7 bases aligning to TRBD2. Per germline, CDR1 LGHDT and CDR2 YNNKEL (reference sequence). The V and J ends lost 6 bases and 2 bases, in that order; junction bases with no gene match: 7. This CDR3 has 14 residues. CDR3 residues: CASRRSGVPYEQYF. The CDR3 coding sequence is TGTGCCAGCAGACGGAGCGGGGTCCCCTACGAGCAGTACTTC.

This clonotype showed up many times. Written as DNA, the CDR3 is TGTGCCAGCAGCCAAACAGGGTGGATTTCACCCCTCCACTTT. Its translation is CASSQTGWISPLHF. The V and J genes are TRBV5-6 and TRBJ1-6; perhaps TRBD1 as D (6 bases). CDR3 size: 14 residues. V was cut by 4 bases and J by 9 bases, with 14 bases left in between. Germline V gives CDR1 SGHDT, CDR2 YYEEEE. Looking up the rest from reference TRBV5-6 and TRBJ1-6 gives the full variable domain: DAGVTQSPTHLIKTRGQQVTLRCSPKSGHDTVSWYQQALGQGPQFIFQYYEEEERQRGNFPDRFSGHQFPNYSSELNVNALLLGDSALYLCASSQTGWISPLHFGNGTRLTVT.

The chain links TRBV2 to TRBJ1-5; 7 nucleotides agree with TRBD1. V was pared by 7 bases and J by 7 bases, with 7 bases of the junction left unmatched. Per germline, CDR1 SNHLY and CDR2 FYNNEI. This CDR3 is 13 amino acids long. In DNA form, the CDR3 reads TGTGCCAGCAACCGGGACAGTAAGCAGCCCCAGCATTTT. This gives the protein CASNRDSKQPQHF.

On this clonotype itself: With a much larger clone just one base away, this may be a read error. Here the CDR3 reads CAITSYRAGSYEQYF. The CDR3 DNA reads TGTGCCATCACTTCGTACAGGGCGGGTTCCTACGAGCAGTACTTC. The rearrangement links TRBV10-3 to TRBJ2-7; maybe TRBD1 (6 bases). Germline CDR1 and CDR2: ENHRY and SYGVKD. V was trimmed by 7 bases and J by 1 base, leaving 17 bases between them. The CDR3 spans 15 residues.

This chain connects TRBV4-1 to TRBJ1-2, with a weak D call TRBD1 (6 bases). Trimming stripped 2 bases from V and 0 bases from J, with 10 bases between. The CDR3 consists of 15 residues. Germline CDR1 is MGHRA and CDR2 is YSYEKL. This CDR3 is CASSQRQVSNYGYTF. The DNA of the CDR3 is TGCGCCAGCAGCCAAAGACAGGTCTCTAACTATGGCTACACCTTC.

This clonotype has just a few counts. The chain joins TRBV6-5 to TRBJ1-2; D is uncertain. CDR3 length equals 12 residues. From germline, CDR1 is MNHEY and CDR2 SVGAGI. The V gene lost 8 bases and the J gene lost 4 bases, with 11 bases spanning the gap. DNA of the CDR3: TGTGCCAGCCACGCGACCCTCTATGGCTACACCTTC. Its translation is CASHATLYGYTF.

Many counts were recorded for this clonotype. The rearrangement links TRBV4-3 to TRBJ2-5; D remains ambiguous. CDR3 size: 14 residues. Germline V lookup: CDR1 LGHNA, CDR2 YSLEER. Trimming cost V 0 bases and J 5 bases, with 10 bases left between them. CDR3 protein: CASSQEARGETQYF. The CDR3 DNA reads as TGCGCCAGCAGCCAAGAGGCTCGTGGGGAGACCCAGTACTTC.

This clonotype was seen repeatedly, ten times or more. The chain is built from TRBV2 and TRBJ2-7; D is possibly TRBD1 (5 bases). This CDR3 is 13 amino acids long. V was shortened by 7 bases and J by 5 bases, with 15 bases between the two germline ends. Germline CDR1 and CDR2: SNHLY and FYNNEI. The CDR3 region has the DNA TGTGCCAGCAATGGCGTCAGGGCCCACGAGCAGTACTTC. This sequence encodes CASNGVRAHEQYF.

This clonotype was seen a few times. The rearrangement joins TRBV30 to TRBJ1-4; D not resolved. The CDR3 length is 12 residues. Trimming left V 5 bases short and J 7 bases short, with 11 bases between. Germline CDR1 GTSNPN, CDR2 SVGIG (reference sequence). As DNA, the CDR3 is TGTGCCTGGTCGCGGATTGGTGAAAAACTGTTTTTT. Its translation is CAWSRIGEKLFF.

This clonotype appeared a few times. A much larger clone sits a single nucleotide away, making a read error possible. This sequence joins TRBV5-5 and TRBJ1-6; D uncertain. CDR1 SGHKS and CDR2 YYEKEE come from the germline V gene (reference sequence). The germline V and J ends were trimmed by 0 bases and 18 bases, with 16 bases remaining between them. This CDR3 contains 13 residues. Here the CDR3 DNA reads TGTGCCAGCAGCTTGGATGGAGGAGATGTCCCCCACTTT. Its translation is CASSLDGGDVPHF.

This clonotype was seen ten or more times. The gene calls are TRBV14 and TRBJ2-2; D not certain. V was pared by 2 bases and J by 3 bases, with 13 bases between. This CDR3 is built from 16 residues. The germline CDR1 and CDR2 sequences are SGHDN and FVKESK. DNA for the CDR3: TGTGCCAGCAGCCAACGAGTGGGTTTCCACACCGGGGAGCTGTTTTTT. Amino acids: CASSQRVGFHTGELFF. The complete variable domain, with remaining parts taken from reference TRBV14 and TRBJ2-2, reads EAGVTQFPSHSVIEKGQTVTLRCDPISGHDNLYWYRRVMGKEIKFLLHFVKESKQDESGMPNNRFLAERTGGTYSTLKVQPAELEDSGVYFCASSQRVGFHTGELFFGEGSRLTVL.